This entry describes one T cell receptor beta chain. The antigen it binds to is not known. No base qualities exist here, and no much larger clone lies one base off it. The data belong to a study of blood T cell repertoires in COVID-19 (dated by TCRdb to the early 2020s). At the level of the whole study: Samples covering the acute and convalescent phases of COVID-19 were provided by collaborators in the United States, Italy and Spain. Where available, HLA class I and class II types were obtained from metadata supplied by the sample provider rather than from assay-based typing. Deeply sampled blood TCRbeta repertoires from subjects exposed to, actively infected with, or recovered from COVID-19 were included in the dataset. Samples came from the ongoing ImmuneRACE study (first 160 participants) plus 1,254 subjects from 6 global collaborators. The sample metadata nearly always contained a de-identified subject ID, COVID-19 status, age in years and sex. The repertoires were released in a freely available public database intended as a resource for research on the immune response to SARS-CoV-2. The prospective study material was composed of cDNA or gDNA derived from T cells, B-cell-depleted T cells, or PBMCs.

Whole blood was collected in K2EDTA tubes by collaborating institutions according to the institutions' own protocols. For TCRbeta analysis, collaborators shipped samples in one of three forms: frozen whole blood, isolated PBMCs, or DNA extracted from either of those sample types. Results and caveats for the whole study, not just this receptor: Clinical and demographic metadata were provided uncurated, with the amount varying by source and participant.

From the germline V gene, CDR1 is SQVTM and CDR2 is ANQGSEA. The junction shows trimming of 3 bases on V and 14 bases on J, plus 13 bases between the germline ends. Measured from the cysteine to the phenylalanine, the CDR3 is 10 residues long. This entry keeps only the CDR3 DNA: 30 bases, framed from base 1. TCRbeta CDR3 regions were amplified from genomic DNA by means of the immunoSEQ Assay, a bias-controlled multiplex PCR. The authors' analysis ran thus. The number of nucleated cells in each sample was estimated by amplification of reference gene primers within the assay. Sequence reads were collapsed and filtered to measure the absolute abundance of every unique TCRbeta CDR3 rearrangement. For each sample, productive Simpson clonality was calculated by taking the square root of Simpson's diversity index across productive rearrangements. TCRdb took over this immuneACCESS table, retaining in-frame rearrangements with V and J assigned. Such tables are incomplete; in checked studies, under half of the missing clones stem from an unresolved V gene, and the remainder is unexplained. The DNA was the basis for D and trimming; V, J and clone size are from that table. The sample records approximately 110,000 clones, roughly 85% of which are singletons. The ten largest make up more than 2% of the sample.

The sample taken for sequencing was peripheral blood. The V and J genes are TRBV29-1 and TRBJ1-2; confidence is insufficient to name the D gene. The sequence was collected from a human donor in a cohort sampled during active COVID-19. The DNA sequence reads TGCAGCGTTGATGAGCGGCTTGGGACCTTC. This is translated as CSVDERLGTF.